Listed below are T cell receptor beta chains from one sample, sequenced in a study of shared clonotypes between healthy human individuals. The data were produced by immunoSEQ multiplex PCR, yet TCRdb's version contains in-frame clones alone and is incomplete. The data show about 2.2 million clones, 90% to 95% seen once. The sample consisted of naive CD8+ T cells from PBMCs. All receptors derive from a man aged 18 to 29 in good health. Some clones in this sample may be carry-over from other donors' samples. The CDR3 runs from the conserved cysteine through the conserved F or W. Fields, in order: clone size, CDR3 length, D gene, J gene, V gene, CDR3 DNA, CDR3 protein. A D gene is named only where the DNA matches it firmly. Not every row has a clone size; where given, it reads once, few, many or a size class.

-	16	-	TRBJ2-1	TRBV28	TGTGCCAGCACCGACCCAGGAGTTGCTCCCTACAATGAGCAGTTCTTC	CASTDPGVAPYNEQFF
-	13	-	TRBJ2-4	TRBV4-3	TGCGCCAGCAGCCAAGGCAGCAAAAACATTCAGTACTTC	CASSQGSKNIQYF
-	10	-	TRBJ2-7	TRBV29-1	TGCAGCGCCGGAGAATACGAGCAGTACTTC	CSAGEYEQYF
-	14	-	TRBJ1-4	TRBV19	TGTGCCACCACTCACAGGGCCACTAATGAAAAACTGTTTTTT	CATTHRATNEKLFF
-	14	-	TRBJ1-3	TRBV2	TGTGCCAGCAGCATCGGACTCTCTGGAAACACCATATATTTT	CASSIGLSGNTIYF
-	14	-	TRBJ1-1	TRBV27	TGTGCCAGCAGTTTTTTTTCAGGGAACACTGAAGCTTTCTTT	CASSFFSGNTEAFF
-	18	-	TRBJ2-1	TRBV4-1	TGCGCCAGCAGCCAAGATCCCCTAGCTGGTGGCTCCTACAATGAGCAGTTCTTC	CASSQDPLAGGSYNEQFF
-	15	-	TRBJ2-7	TRBV6-1	TGTGCCAGCAGTGATCCCGGGACAAACTCCTACGAGCAGTACTTC	CASSDPGTNSYEQYF
-	15	TRBD2	TRBJ2-1	TRBV19	TGTGCCAGTAGTTCTCGGACTAGCGGGACAGGTGAGCAGTTCTTC	CASSSRTSGTGEQFF
once	13	-	TRBJ2-7	TRBV28	TGTGCCAGCAGTTTCCTGGAAGGGGGCGAGCAGTACTTC	CASSFLEGGEQYF
-	13	-	TRBJ2-7	TRBV27	TGTGCCAGCAGTCTTACAGTATCCTACGAGCAGTACTTC	CASSLTVSYEQYF
-	15	-	TRBJ2-6	TRBV6-1	TGTGCCAGCAGGGAACAGGGTTCTGGGGCCAACGTCCTGACTTTC	CASREQGSGANVLTF
-	13	-	TRBJ1-2	TRBV27	TGTGCCAGCAGTTTAGGGGGGAGCTATGGCTACACCTTC	CASSLGGSYGYTF
-	15	TRBD1	TRBJ2-3	TRBV19	TGTGCCAGGCTAACCGGGACAGGCCATCACGGTACGCAGTATTTT	CARLTGTGHHGTQYF
-	16	-	TRBJ2-2	TRBV5-6	TGTGCCAGCAGCTTGGCGGTAGCGAGGTACACCGGGGAGCTGTTTTTT	CASSLAVARYTGELFF
-	13	-	TRBJ2-7	TRBV19	TGTGCCAGTAGTGTACAGGGTAGGGACGAGCAGTACTTC	CASSVQGRDEQYF
-	16	-	TRBJ2-3	TRBV4-1	TGCGCCAGCAGCCAAGATCGGTCACTAGAACTTGATACGCAGTATTTT	CASSQDRSLELDTQYF
-	13	-	TRBJ2-7	TRBV2	TGTGCCAGCAGTTTGACAGAATCCTACGAGCAGTACTTC	CASSLTESYEQYF
-	18	-	TRBJ2-6	TRBV29-1	TGCAGCGTTAGAGGAGATCTCCGGGGCTCCTCTGGGGCCAACGTCCTGACTTTC	CSVRGDLRGSSGANVLTF
-	14	-	TRBJ2-1	TRBV29-1	TGCAGCGTTGAAGTTGAGCCGTCCTACAATGAGCAGTTCTTC	CSVEVEPSYNEQFF
-	14	TRBD1	TRBJ1-5	TRBV6-5	TGTGCCAGCAGCGGACAGGGGCCTCCTTCGCCCCAGCATTTT	CASSGQGPPSPQHF
-	16	-	TRBJ1-5	TRBV4-1	TGCGCCAGCAGCCCAACGCGCCAGGGCGTCAATCAGCCCCAGCATTTT	CASSPTRQGVNQPQHF
-	15	-	TRBJ1-5	TRBV6-1	TGTGCCAGCAGTGAAGCGCCGACCAGCCATCAGCCCCAGCATTTT	CASSEAPTSHQPQHF
-	13	-	TRBJ1-1	TRBV7-9	TGTGCCAGCAGCCCAAACATAGTCACTGAAGCTTTCTTT	CASSPNIVTEAFF
-	13	-	TRBJ2-7	TRBV6-6	TGTGCCAGCACCCCCGATAGCACCTCCGAGCAGTACTTC	CASTPDSTSEQYF
-	14	-	TRBJ2-3	TRBV7-2	TGTGCCAGCAGCCAAAAGCGGGGCACAGATACGCAGTATTTT	CASSQKRGTDTQYF
-	16	-	TRBJ2-7	TRBV11-2	TGTGCCAGCAGCTTAGACCCACGACAGGAGACCTACGAGCAGTACTTC	CASSLDPRQETYEQYF
-	11	-	TRBJ2-1	TRBV5-1	TGCGCCAGCAGCCTTGGTCTTGAGCAGTTCTTC	CASSLGLEQFF
-	14	TRBD1	TRBJ2-5	TRBV5-1	TGCGCCAGCAGCAAAGACAGGGTGGGGGAGACCCAGTACTTC	CASSKDRVGETQYF
-	15	-	TRBJ2-7	TRBV4-3	TGCGCCAGCAGCCAAGATCTCGACGGGTCCTACGAGCAGTACTTC	CASSQDLDGSYEQYF
-	19	-	TRBJ2-6	TRBV11-2	TGTGCCAGCAGCCTATTTGCTGGGGGCTTCAGCGCTGGGGCCAACGTCCTGACTTTC	CASSLFAGGFSAGANVLTF
-	15	TRBD1	TRBJ1-2	TRBV19	TGTGCCAGTAGTATAGTCGTCAGGACAGGGGATGGCTACACCTTC	CASSIVVRTGDGYTF
-	14	-	TRBJ2-1	TRBV27	TGTGCCAGCAGTTTGGCAGGGACCTACAATGAGCAGTTCTTC	CASSLAGTYNEQFF
once	14	TRBD1	TRBJ2-4	TRBV9	TGTGCCAGCAGCAGGGGGACAGGAGGAAACATTCAGTACTTC	CASSRGTGGNIQYF
-	16	TRBD1	TRBJ1-5	TRBV5-1	TGCGCCAGCAGCTTGGGGGACAGGTCTGGGCATCAGCCCCAGCATTTT	CASSLGDRSGHQPQHF
few	15	-	TRBJ2-7	TRBV7-3	TGTGCCAGCAGCCTCCGGGACTCCATATTCTACGAGCAGTACTTC	CASSLRDSIFYEQYF
-	16	-	TRBJ1-2	TRBV27	TGTGCCAGCAGTTTATCCATCCTAACGGTCCGAGATGGCTACACCTTC	CASSLSILTVRDGYTF
once	15	-	TRBJ1-2	TRBV28	TGTGCCAGCAGTCCCAAAATAGGACGGGGATATGGCTACACCTTC	CASSPKIGRGYGYTF
-	16	-	TRBJ1-2	TRBV7-2	TGTGCCAGCAGCTTGATAGGGGGGGGCCCGACCTATGGCTACACCTTC	CASSLIGGGPTYGYTF
once	18	-	TRBJ1-4	TRBV4-1	TGCGCCAGCAGCCAATATAAGGGCGGAGTTTCAACTAATGAAAAACTGTTTTTT	CASSQYKGGVSTNEKLFF
-	13	-	TRBJ2-7	TRBV28	TGTGCCAGCAGTTTAGGGATACGTTACGAGCAGTACTTC	CASSLGIRYEQYF
once	17	-	TRBJ2-1	TRBV7-8	TGTGCCAGCAGCCCCGGGTTCCAGGGCTTTTTATTGGGTGAGCAGTTCTTC	CASSPGFQGFLLGEQFF
-	16	-	TRBJ2-3	TRBV2	TGTGCCAGCCCCCATGGGGCAGGGATGAGGACAGATACGCAGTATTTT	CASPHGAGMRTDTQYF
-	15	-	TRBJ1-4	TRBV6-5	TGTGCCAGCAGTCCCAACTTGGGAACTAATGAAAAACTGTTTTTT	CASSPNLGTNEKLFF
-	14	TRBD2	TRBJ2-1	TRBV27	TGTGCCAGCAGAGGACTAGCGGGAGATAATGAGCAGTTCTTC	CASRGLAGDNEQFF
-	13	-	TRBJ1-1	TRBV7-9	TGTGCCAGCAGCTTTTGGTTGAACACTGAAGCTTTCTTT	CASSFWLNTEAFF
-	14	-	TRBJ2-5	TRBV9	TGTGCCAGCAGCGTAAAACCAGGGAGAGAGACCCAGTACTTC	CASSVKPGRETQYF
-	14	TRBD1	TRBJ2-7	TRBV28	TGTGCCAGCAGTCCCAGGGACAGGGACTACGAGCAGTACTTC	CASSPRDRDYEQYF
-	14	TRBD1	TRBJ1-3	TRBV28	TGTGCCAGCAAACGGACAGGGGAGGCGGACACCATATATTTT	CASKRTGEADTIYF
-	14	-	TRBJ2-5	TRBV15	TGTGCCACCAGCAGAGCACTAGAGCGAGAGACCCAGTACTTC	CATSRALERETQYF
-	15	-	TRBJ2-1	TRBV7-9	TGTGCCAGCCATCCCCAGCTAGTGGTGTTAAATGAGCAGTTCTTC	CASHPQLVVLNEQFF
-	15	-	TRBJ1-5	TRBV30	TGTGCCTGGAGTAGCAGGGAACTCTATAATCAGCCCCAGCATTTT	CAWSSRELYNQPQHF
-	15	-	TRBJ2-7	TRBV4-1	TGCGCCAGCAGCCAAGAAAGGGGGGATTACCACGAGCAGTACTTC	CASSQERGDYHEQYF
-	13	-	TRBJ1-2	TRBV7-6	TGTGCCAGCAGCCCCTCGACAGTTACCGGCTACACCTTC	CASSPSTVTGYTF
-	13	-	TRBJ2-7	TRBV6-5	TGTGCCAGCAGTTACTCAGCAGGGAGCGAGCAGTACTTC	CASSYSAGSEQYF
-	16	-	TRBJ1-1	TRBV7-9	TGTGCCAGCAGCTCCACTGTACAGGGTCGCGACACTGAAGCTTTCTTT	CASSSTVQGRDTEAFF
-	12	-	TRBJ1-2	TRBV29-1	TGCAGCGCAGTGCAGGGGATCTATGGCTACACCTTC	CSAVQGIYGYTF
-	14	TRBD2	TRBJ2-1	TRBV28	TGTGCCAGCAGTTTCGGGAGGCCCGACAATGAGCAGTTCTTC	CASSFGRPDNEQFF